Below are 25 T cell receptor beta chains sequenced from a single sample in a study of shared clonotypes between healthy human individuals. Libraries were prepared by immunoSEQ multiplex PCR; TCRdb keeps only in-frame clonotypes and omits some of them. The sample includes around 2.5 million clones, roughly 93% of them seen just once. Sequencing input: naive CD4+ T cells from PBMCs. Subset: CD45RA+ positively selected. The source is a man between 18 and 29 years old in good health. Some clones in this sample may be carry-over from other donors' samples.

The V gene is TRBV18, the J gene TRBJ1-1; the match to TRBD1 covers 8 bases. This CDR3 has 14 amino acids. CDR1 and CDR2 (germline): KGHSH, LQKENI. V lost 5 bases to trimming and J lost 7 bases; unmatched junction nucleotides: 9. The CDR3 spells CASSRQGKKVEAFF. The CDR3, as DNA: TGTGCCAGCTCAAGACAGGGGAAGAAAGTTGAAGCTTTCTTT.

V and J are TRBV19 and TRBJ2-3; unclear D gene. Between the trimmed V and J ends, which lost 6 bases and 6 bases, there was a span of 7 bases. Germline loops: CDR1 LNHDA, CDR2 SQIVND (reference sequence). This CDR3 is built from 11 residues. Here the CDR3 DNA reads TGTGCCAGTAGCTCGTGGGATACGCAGTATTTT. Protein: CASSSWDTQYF.

The V gene is TRBV7-9, the J gene TRBJ2-1; TRBD2 matches at 7 bases. Losses at the gene ends were 5 bases for V and 12 bases for J; bases not matched to a gene: 7. CDR3 length: 12 residues. Germline lookup yields CDR1 SEHNR and CDR2 FQNEAQ (reference sequence). The CDR3 spells CASSITSEGQFF. The CDR3 region has the DNA TGTGCCAGCAGCATCACTAGCGAGGGGCAGTTCTTC.

In regard to this clone: Other DNA sequences in the same sample also yield this CDR3. This chain connects TRBV15 to TRBJ1-1, with D maybe TRBD1 (5 bases). V was pared by 2 bases and J by 0 bases, with 7 bases between. The germline V gene encodes CDR1 LNHNV and CDR2 YYDKDF (reference sequence). CDR3 length: 14 amino acids. CDR3: CATSRQGMNTEAFF. The DNA of the CDR3 is TGTGCCACCAGCAGACAGGGAATGAACACTGAAGCTTTCTTT. The full variable domain, in which reference TRBV15 and TRBJ1-1 provide the parts outside the CDR3, is DAMVIQNPRYQVTQFGKPVTLSCSQTLNHNVMYWYQQKSSQAPKLLFHYYDKDFNNEADTPDNFQSRRPNTSFCFLDIRSPGLGDTAMYLCATSRQGMNTEAFFGQGTRLTVV.

The rearrangement uses TRBV30 and TRBJ2-3; D may be TRBD2 (6 bases). The length of the CDR3 is 12 residues. CDR1 GTSNPN and CDR2 SVGIG come from the germline V gene (reference sequence). V lost 3 bases, J lost 4 bases, and 8 bases lay in between. This CDR3 is CAWRRGPDTQYF. CDR3 coding DNA: TGTGCCTGGAGGCGGGGACCAGATACGCAGTATTTT.

This clone is a singleton in its sample. The chain recombines TRBV28 with TRBJ1-2, with D maybe TRBD1 (6 bases). The CDR3 sequence is 14 residues long. Germline V gives CDR1 MDHEN, CDR2 SYDVKM. V was shortened by 6 bases and J by 5 bases, with 16 bases between the two germline ends. The CDR3 sequence: CASRPRTVTYGYTF. The CDR3 nucleotides read TGTGCCAGCAGACCACGGACAGTAACTTATGGCTACACCTTC.

This chain connects TRBV28 to TRBJ2-5; tentatively, D is TRBD2 (6 bases). CDR1 and CDR2 (germline): MDHEN, SYDVKM. The CDR3 is 18 amino acids. V lost 3 bases to trimming and J lost 0 bases, with 20 bases between them. The CDR3 reads CASSLGRDSFFHQETQYF. The DNA for the CDR3 is TGTGCCAGCAGTTTGGGCCGGGACTCCTTTTTTCACCAAGAGACCCAGTACTTC.

This clone has just a few counts. This chain uses TRBV6-1 with TRBJ1-5, with 8 bases matching TRBD1. V dropped 8 bases and J dropped 3; count of bases not matched to a gene: 3. This CDR3 spans 13 amino acids. The germline gives CDR1 MNHNS, CDR2 SASEGT. CDR3 coding DNA: TGTGCCAGCCAGGACAGGGACAATCAGCCCCAGCATTTT. Its translation: CASQDRDNQPQHF.

The chain employs TRBV18 and TRBJ1-3, with D possibly being TRBD1 (5 bases). Germline assignment: CDR1 KGHSH and CDR2 LQKENI. CDR3 length: 15 residues. V lost 6 bases, J lost 6 bases, and 18 bases lay in between. The chain's CDR3 is CASSPNAGPQNTIYF. The CDR3 DNA sequence: TGTGCCAGCTCGCCCAATGCGGGGCCTCAAAACACCATATATTTT.

Details on this clone: Other DNA sequences within the sample encode an identical CDR3. This chain links TRBV9 with TRBJ2-2; 12 positions agree with TRBD2. The CDR3 contains 16 residues. The V and J ends lost 0 bases and 5 bases, in that order; junction bases with no gene match: 2. The germline CDR1 and CDR2 sequences are SGDLS and YYNGEE. CDR3 amino acids: CASSVGGTSGTGELFF. CDR3 coding DNA: TGTGCCAGCAGCGTAGGAGGGACTAGCGGGACCGGGGAGCTGTTTTTT.

V gene TRBV4-3 combines with J gene TRBJ2-4; no clear D gene. V was pared by 1 base and J by 10 bases, with 11 bases between. Germline V CDR1 and CDR2: LGHNA, YSLEER. There are 13 residues in the CDR3. In DNA, the CDR3 is TGCGCCAGCAGCCAAGCCACAGACTCAATTCAGTACTTC. It encodes CASSQATDSIQYF.

The rearrangement uses TRBV9 and TRBJ1-2, with a weak D call TRBD1 (6 bases). V dropped 3 bases and J dropped 4 bases, with 10 bases sitting between them. CDR1 is SGDLS and CDR2 is YYNGEE in the germline V gene. The CDR3 sequence is 13 residues long. CDR3 coding DNA: TGTGCCAGCAGCGGAGGACAGTCCTATGGCTACACCTTC. Its translation: CASSGGQSYGYTF.

The chain couples TRBV10-1 to TRBJ1-5; maybe TRBD1 (5 bases). Trimming cost V 3 bases and J 6 bases, with 12 bases left between them. The CDR3 loop spans 14 amino acids. Germline CDR1 reads WNHNN; CDR2 reads SYGVQD (reference sequence). The CDR3 region has the DNA TGCGCCAGCAGTGAAAGCAGGGACCGTCAGCCCCAGCATTTT. It codes for CASSESRDRQPQHF.

The V and J genes are TRBV7-9 and TRBJ2-2, with 7 bases matching TRBD1. The CDR3 has 16 amino acids. V lost 2 bases to trimming and J lost 3 bases; unmatched junction nucleotides: 6. The germline V gene encodes CDR1 SEHNR and CDR2 FQNEAQ (reference sequence). CDR3 protein: CASSLKTGVYTGELFF. CDR3 in DNA: TGTGCCAGCAGCTTAAAAACAGGGGTCTACACCGGGGAGCTGTTTTTT.

The CDR3 protein is CASSPASDEQFF. Written as DNA, the CDR3 is TGTGCCAGCAGCCCAGCTAGCGATGAGCAGTTCTTC. This chain uses TRBV9 with TRBJ2-1; D might be TRBD2 (6 bases). Germline lookup yields CDR1 SGDLS and CDR2 YYNGEE. V was shortened by 4 bases and J by 8 bases, with 10 bases between the two germline ends. This CDR3 spans 12 amino acids. Full variable domain (rest looked up from reference TRBV9 and TRBJ2-1): DSGVTQTPKHLITATGQRVTLRCSPRSGDLSVYWYQQSLDQGLQFLIQYYNGEERAKGNILERFSAQQFPDLHSELNLSSLELGDSALYFCASSPASDEQFFGPGTRLTVL.

The chain links TRBV18 to TRBJ2-7, with a possible D match to TRBD2 (6 bases). This CDR3 is 17 amino acids long. Between the trimmed V and J ends, which lost 0 bases and 6 bases, there was a span of 21 bases. Germline CDR1 reads KGHSH; CDR2 reads LQKENI. The CDR3 protein is CASSPPSGVPGGSEQYF. The CDR3 DNA reads as TGTGCCAGCTCACCACCGAGCGGCGTTCCCGGAGGGTCCGAGCAGTACTTC. Together with reference TRBV18 and TRBJ2-7, the CDR3 gives the full variable domain: NAGVMQNPRHLVRRRGQEARLRCSPMKGHSHVYWYRQLPEEGLKFMVYLQKENIIDESGMPKERFSAEFPKEGPSILRIQQVVRGDSAAYFCASSPPSGVPGGSEQYFGPGTRLTVT.

The CDR3 region is CACTRPRGDSPLHF. CDR3 bases: TGTGCCTGCACCAGGCCCAGGGGGGACTCACCCCTCCACTTT. V usage is TRBV30 and J usage is TRBJ1-6, with TRBD1 matching over 7 bases. This CDR3 has 14 amino acids. Trimming cost V 6 bases and J 10 bases; bases outside gene matches: 12. The germline CDR1 and CDR2 sequences are GTSNPN and SVGIG (reference sequence). The full variable domain, completed using reference TRBV30 and TRBJ1-6, is SQTIHQWPATLVQPVGSPLSLECTVEGTSNPNLYWYRQAAGRGLQLLFYSVGIGQISSEVPQNLSASRPQDRQFILSSKKLLLSDSGFYLCACTRPRGDSPLHFGNGTRLTVT.

This clone came up once. This CDR3 is also generated by other DNA sequences in the sample. V gene TRBV5-1 combines with J gene TRBJ2-3; TRBD1 agrees at 8 bases. Trimming removed 4 bases from V and 1 base from J; junction bases left unmatched: 2. Per the germline V gene, CDR1 is SGHRS and CDR2 is YFSETQ. CDR3 length: 14 amino acids. CDR3 protein: CASSKGQGTDTQYF. Here the CDR3 DNA reads TGCGCCAGCAGCAAGGGACAGGGCACAGATACGCAGTATTTT.

This chain uses TRBV6-5 with TRBJ2-3, with 8 bases identical to TRBD2. V lost 6 bases and J lost 1; bases outside the gene matches: 3. The CDR3 length is 14 residues. CDR1 and CDR2 (germline): MNHEY, SVGAGI. DNA of the CDR3: TGTGCCAGCAGAACGCGGGGGGGCACAGATACGCAGTATTTT. Protein: CASRTRGGTDTQYF.

Comment on this clone: Within the sample, other DNA sequences also encode this same CDR3. V usage is TRBV18 and J usage is TRBJ2-7; no reliable D call. Per the germline V gene, CDR1 is KGHSH and CDR2 is LQKENI. This CDR3 has 12 residues. The germline V and J ends were trimmed by 3 bases and 2 bases, with 5 bases remaining between them. The CDR3 loop is CASSPRPYEQYF. CDR3 sequence (DNA): TGTGCCAGCTCACCCCGTCCCTACGAGCAGTACTTC.

The rearrangement joins TRBV9 to TRBJ1-5; D uncertain. V lost 2 bases to trimming and J lost 6 bases, with 15 bases between them. There are 15 residues in the CDR3. Germline assignment: CDR1 SGDLS and CDR2 YYNGEE. The CDR3 bases are TGTGCCAGCAGCGTCGGTTCGGTGTGGGGTCAGCCCCAGCATTTT. Translating gives CASSVGSVWGQPQHF.

The chain links TRBV19 to TRBJ1-3, with a weak D call TRBD1 (5 bases). Germline CDR1 LNHDA, CDR2 SQIVND (reference sequence). The CDR3 runs 16 residues. V lost 8 bases, J lost 3 bases, and 20 bases lay in between. The CDR3 DNA sequence: TGTGCCAGTCCACGATTGGGGCGGCGAGTTGGAAACACCATATATTTT. Encoded protein: CASPRLGRRVGNTIYF.

The gene calls are TRBV11-1 and TRBJ2-3, with 7 nucleotides matching TRBD1. Trimming removed 4 bases from V and 1 base from J; junction bases left unmatched: 5. CDR3 length equals 15 residues. In germline, CDR1 is SGHAT, CDR2 FQDESV (reference sequence). CDR3 nucleotides: TGTGCCAGCAGCTATAGACAGGGCGGCACAGATACGCAGTATTTT. Protein product: CASSYRQGGTDTQYF.

As to this clone: Other nucleotide sequences from this sample produce the same CDR3. The CDR3: CASSPRAANTEAFF. The CDR3 nucleotides are TGTGCCAGCTCACCAAGGGCAGCGAACACTGAAGCTTTCTTT. V gene TRBV18 combines with J gene TRBJ1-1; D ambiguous. This CDR3 is 14 amino acids long. V was pared by 2 bases and J by 1 base, with 8 bases between. Germline-derived CDR1 and CDR2 are KGHSH and LQKENI.

The chain carries TRBV7-9 and TRBJ1-2; 7 bases are a match to TRBD1. The CDR3 length is 17 residues. With V trimmed by 5 bases and J by 7 bases, 19 bases remained unmatched. Germline-derived CDR1 and CDR2 are SEHNR and FQNEAQ (reference sequence). In DNA, the CDR3 is TGTGCCAGCAGCGCATACAGGGGATTTGGCAAAATGGGTGGCTACACCTTC. This sequence encodes CASSAYRGFGKMGGYTF. Filled out from reference TRBV7-9 and TRBJ1-2, the complete variable domain reads DTGVSQNPRHKITKRGQNVTFRCDPISEHNRLYWYRQTLGQGPEFLTYFQNEAQLEKSRLLSDRFSAERPKGSFSTLEIQRTEQGDSAMYLCASSAYRGFGKMGGYTFGSGTRLTVV.